This T cell receptor beta chain is from a study of shared clonotypes between healthy human individuals. Points from the study as a whole: Generation probability values for non-shared clonotypes were lower than those for clonotypes shared by all four donors.

Donors had no recently reported acute infections or vaccinations and were HIV-negative. Of note for this clone: Its matching antigen is unknown.

This CDR3 has 16 residues. Germline CDR1 and CDR2: SGHRS and YFSETQ. Trimming pared 4 bases from V and 9 bases from J, leaving 23 bases between. Produced via immunoSEQ multiplex PCR; TCRdb's table is partial and in-frame only. The sample carries around 2.5 million clones, roughly 93% recorded once. The genes are TRBV5-1 and TRBJ2-1, with D unresolved. The TCR was taken from a man aged 18 to 30 in good health. Some clones in this sample may be carry-over from other donors' samples. Sequencing used naive CD4+ T cells from PBMCs. This sample's subset: CD45RA+ positively selected. The CDR3 bases are TGCGCCAGCAGCCCAGCTCCCGGGCCCCTCGGTGGTGAGCAGTTCTTC. It is translated as CASSPAPGPLGGEQFF.